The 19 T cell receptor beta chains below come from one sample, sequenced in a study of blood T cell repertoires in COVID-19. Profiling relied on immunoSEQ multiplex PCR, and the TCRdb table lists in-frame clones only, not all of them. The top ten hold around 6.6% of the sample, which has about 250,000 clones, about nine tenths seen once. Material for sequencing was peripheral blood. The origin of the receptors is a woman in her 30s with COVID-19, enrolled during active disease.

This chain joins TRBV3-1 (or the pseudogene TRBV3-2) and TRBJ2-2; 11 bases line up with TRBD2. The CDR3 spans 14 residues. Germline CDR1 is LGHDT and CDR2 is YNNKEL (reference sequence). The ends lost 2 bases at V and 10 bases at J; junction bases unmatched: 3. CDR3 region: CASSQTLAGEELFF. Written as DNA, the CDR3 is TGTGCCAGCAGCCAAACACTAGCGGGAGAGGAGCTGTTTTTT.

CDR3: CASSLAGGRAVGYGYTF. CDR3 DNA sequence: TGTGCCAGCAGCTTAGCAGGGGGCAGGGCGGTAGGCTATGGCTACACCTTC. The rearrangement uses TRBV7-9 and TRBJ1-2; 7 bases line up with TRBD1. Germline V gene lookup returns CDR1 SEHNR and CDR2 FQNEAQ (reference sequence). V dropped 0 bases and J dropped 4; count of bases not matched to a gene: 11. The length of the CDR3 is 17 residues.

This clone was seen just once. The CDR3 region has the DNA TGTGCCAGCAGTGCCAAGCCCTTGAACTATGGCTACACCTTC. Protein sequence: CASSAKPLNYGYTF. The chain links TRBV25-1 to TRBJ1-2; D remains unclear. V gave up 4 bases and J gave up 2 bases, with 11 bases separating them. Germline CDR1 and CDR2: MGHDK and SYGVNS. The CDR3 loop spans 14 amino acids.

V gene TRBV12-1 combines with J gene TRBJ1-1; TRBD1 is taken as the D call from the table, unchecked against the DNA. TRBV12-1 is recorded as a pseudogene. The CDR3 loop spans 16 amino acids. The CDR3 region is CASSPPRTALDTEAFF. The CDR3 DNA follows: TGTGCCAGCAGCCCCCCCCGGACAGCGCTGGACACTGAAGCTTTCTTT.

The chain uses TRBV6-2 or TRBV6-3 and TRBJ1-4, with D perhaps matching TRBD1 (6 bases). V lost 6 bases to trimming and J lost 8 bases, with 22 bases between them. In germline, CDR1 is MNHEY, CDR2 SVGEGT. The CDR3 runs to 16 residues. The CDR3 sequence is CASSPNYGGAEEKLFF. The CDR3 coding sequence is TGTGCCAGCAGCCCAAACTATGGGGGCGCCGAGGAAAAACTGTTTTTT.

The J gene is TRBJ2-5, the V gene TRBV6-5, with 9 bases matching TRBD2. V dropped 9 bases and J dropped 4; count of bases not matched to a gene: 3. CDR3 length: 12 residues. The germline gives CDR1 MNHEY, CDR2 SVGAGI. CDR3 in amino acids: CASQTSGETQYF. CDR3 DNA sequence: TGTGCCAGTCAGACTAGCGGAGAGACCCAGTACTTC.

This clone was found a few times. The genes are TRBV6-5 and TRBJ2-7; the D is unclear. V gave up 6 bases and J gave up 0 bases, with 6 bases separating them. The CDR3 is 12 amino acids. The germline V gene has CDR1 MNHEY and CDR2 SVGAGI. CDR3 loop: CASRGSSYEQYF. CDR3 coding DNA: TGTGCCAGCAGGGGCAGCTCCTACGAGCAGTACTTC.

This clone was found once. The CDR3 region has the DNA TGCGCCAGCAGCTTGGGCCTAGCGGGAAGATTACAAGAGACCCAGTACTTC. It encodes CASSLGLAGRLQETQYF. This chain uses TRBV5-1 with TRBJ2-5, with 9 bases aligning to TRBD2. V shed 0 bases and J 2 bases; nucleotides not matched to a gene: 8. CDR1 is SGHRS, CDR2 YFSETQ, per germline. The length of the CDR3 is 17 residues.

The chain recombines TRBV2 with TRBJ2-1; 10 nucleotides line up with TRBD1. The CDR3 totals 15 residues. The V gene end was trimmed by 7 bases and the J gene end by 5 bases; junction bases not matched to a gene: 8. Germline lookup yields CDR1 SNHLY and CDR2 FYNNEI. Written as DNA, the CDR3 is TGTGCCAGCAAGGGGGTGGGACAGGGGCACAATGAGCAGTTCTTC. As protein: CASKGVGQGHNEQFF.

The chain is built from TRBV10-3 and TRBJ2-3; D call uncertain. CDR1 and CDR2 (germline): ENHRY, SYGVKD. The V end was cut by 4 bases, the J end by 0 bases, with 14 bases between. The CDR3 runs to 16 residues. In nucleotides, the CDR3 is TGTGCCATCAGTGGTTATGCGGAATCTAGCACAGATACGCAGTATTTT. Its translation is CAISGYAESSTDTQYF.

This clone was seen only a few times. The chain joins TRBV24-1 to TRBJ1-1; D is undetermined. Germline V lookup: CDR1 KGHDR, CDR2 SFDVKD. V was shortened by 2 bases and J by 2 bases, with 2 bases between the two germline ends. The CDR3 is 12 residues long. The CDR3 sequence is CATSDSNTEAFF. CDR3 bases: TGTGCCACCAGTGATTCTAACACTGAAGCTTTCTTT.

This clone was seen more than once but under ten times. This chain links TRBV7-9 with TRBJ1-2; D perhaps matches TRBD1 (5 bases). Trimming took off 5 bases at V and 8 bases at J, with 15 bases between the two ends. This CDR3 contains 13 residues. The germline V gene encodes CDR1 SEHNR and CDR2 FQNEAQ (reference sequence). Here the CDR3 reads CASSPREVGGYTF. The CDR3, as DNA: TGTGCCAGCAGCCCCAGGGAGGTAGGAGGCTACACCTTC. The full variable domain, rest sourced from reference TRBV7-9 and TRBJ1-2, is DTGVSQNPRHKITKRGQNVTFRCDPISEHNRLYWYRQTLGQGPEFLTYFQNEAQLEKSRLLSDRFSAERPKGSFSTLEIQRTEQGDSAMYLCASSPREVGGYTFGSGTRLTVV.

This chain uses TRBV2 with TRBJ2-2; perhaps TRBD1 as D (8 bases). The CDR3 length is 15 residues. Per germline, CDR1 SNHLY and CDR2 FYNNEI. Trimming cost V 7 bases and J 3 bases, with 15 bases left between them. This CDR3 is CASNSQGGDTGELFF. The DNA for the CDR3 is TGTGCCAGCAACTCACAGGGGGGGGACACCGGGGAGCTGTTTTTT.

The CDR3 nucleotides read TGTGCCAGCAGCTTACACAGGGATCCCGGGGAGCTGTTTTTT. Protein: CASSLHRDPGELFF. This chain joins TRBV7-2 and TRBJ2-2, with D perhaps matching TRBD1 (6 bases). Trimming shortened V by 2 bases and J by 6 bases, and 10 bases separated the two germline ends. The V gene's germline CDR1 is SGHTA and CDR2 FQGNSA. The CDR3 loop spans 14 amino acids.

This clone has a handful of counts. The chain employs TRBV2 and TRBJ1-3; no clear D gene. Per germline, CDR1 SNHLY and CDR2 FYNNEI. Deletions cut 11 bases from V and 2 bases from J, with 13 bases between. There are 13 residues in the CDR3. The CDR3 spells CASLGRTGNTIYF. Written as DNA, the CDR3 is TGTGCCTCACTAGGGAGAACTGGAAACACCATATATTTT. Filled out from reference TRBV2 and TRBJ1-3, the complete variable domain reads EPEVTQTPSHQVTQMGQEVILRCVPISNHLYFYWYRQILGQKVEFLVSFYNNEISEKSEIFDDQFSVERPDGSNFTLKIRSTKLEDSAMYFCASLGRTGNTIYFGEGSWLTVV.

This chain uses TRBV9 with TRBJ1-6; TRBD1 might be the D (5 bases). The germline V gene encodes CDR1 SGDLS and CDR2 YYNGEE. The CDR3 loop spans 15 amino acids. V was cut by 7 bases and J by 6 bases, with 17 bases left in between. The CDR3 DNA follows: TGTGCCAGCCGCCCGGGGGAGGGTTTTAATTCACCCCTCCACTTT. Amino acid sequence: CASRPGEGFNSPLHF.

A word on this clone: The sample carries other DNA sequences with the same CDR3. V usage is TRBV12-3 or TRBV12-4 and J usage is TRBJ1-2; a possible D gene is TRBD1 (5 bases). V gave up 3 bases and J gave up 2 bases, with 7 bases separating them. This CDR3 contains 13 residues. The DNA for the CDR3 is TGTGCCAGCAGTTTGACAGCCAACTATGGCTACACCTTC. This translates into CASSLTANYGYTF.

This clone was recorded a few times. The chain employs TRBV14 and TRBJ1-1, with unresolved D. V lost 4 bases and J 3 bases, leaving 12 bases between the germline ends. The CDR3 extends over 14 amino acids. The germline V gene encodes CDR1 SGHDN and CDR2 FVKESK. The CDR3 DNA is TGTGCCAGCAGCCCCCGGGGAGAGGACACTGAAGCTTTCTTT. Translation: CASSPRGEDTEAFF.

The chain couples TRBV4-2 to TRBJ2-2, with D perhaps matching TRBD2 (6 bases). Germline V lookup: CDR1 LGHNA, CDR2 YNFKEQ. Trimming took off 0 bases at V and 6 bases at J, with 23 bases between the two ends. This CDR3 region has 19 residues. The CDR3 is CASSQDPVVSVGGPGELFF. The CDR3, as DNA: TGTGCCAGCAGCCAAGATCCTGTGGTGAGCGTGGGAGGTCCCGGGGAGCTGTTTTTT.